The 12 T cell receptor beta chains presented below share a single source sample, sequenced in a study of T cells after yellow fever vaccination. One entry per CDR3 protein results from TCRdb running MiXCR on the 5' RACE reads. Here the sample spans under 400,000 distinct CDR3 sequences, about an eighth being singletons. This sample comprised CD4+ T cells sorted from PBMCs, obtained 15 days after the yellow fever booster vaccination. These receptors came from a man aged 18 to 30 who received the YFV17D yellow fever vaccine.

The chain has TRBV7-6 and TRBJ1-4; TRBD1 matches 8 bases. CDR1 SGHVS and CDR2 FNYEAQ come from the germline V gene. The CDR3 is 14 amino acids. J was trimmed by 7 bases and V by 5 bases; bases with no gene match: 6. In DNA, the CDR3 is TGTGCCAGCAGCGTAGACAGGGGTTTTGAAAAACTGTTTTTT. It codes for CASSVDRGFEKLFF.

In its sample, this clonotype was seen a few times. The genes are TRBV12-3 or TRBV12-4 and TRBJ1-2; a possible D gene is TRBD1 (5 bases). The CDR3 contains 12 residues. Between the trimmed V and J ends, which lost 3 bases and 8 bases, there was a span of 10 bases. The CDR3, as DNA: TGTGCCAGCAGTTTTAATGGGGACGGCTACACCTTC. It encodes CASSFNGDGYTF.

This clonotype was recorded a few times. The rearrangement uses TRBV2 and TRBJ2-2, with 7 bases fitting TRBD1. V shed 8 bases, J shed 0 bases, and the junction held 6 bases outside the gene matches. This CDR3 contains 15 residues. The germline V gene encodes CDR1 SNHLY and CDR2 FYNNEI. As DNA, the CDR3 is TGTGCCAGCCAGAGGGGGACAGCGAACACCGGGGAGCTGTTTTTT. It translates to CASQRGTANTGELFF.

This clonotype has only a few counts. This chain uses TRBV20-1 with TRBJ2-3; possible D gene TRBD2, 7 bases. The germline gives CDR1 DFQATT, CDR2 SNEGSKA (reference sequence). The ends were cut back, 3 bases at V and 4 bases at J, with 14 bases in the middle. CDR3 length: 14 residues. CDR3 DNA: TGCAGTGCTAGTTATACAGGGAGGGCAGATACGCAGTATTTT. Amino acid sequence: CSASYTGRADTQYF.

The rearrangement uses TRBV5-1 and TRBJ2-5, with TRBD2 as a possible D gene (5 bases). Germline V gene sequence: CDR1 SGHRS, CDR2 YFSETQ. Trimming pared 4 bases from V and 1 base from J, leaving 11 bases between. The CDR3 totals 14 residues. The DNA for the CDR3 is TGCGCCAGCAGCCCGCGGGCCGCCCAAGAGACCCAGTACTTC. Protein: CASSPRAAQETQYF.

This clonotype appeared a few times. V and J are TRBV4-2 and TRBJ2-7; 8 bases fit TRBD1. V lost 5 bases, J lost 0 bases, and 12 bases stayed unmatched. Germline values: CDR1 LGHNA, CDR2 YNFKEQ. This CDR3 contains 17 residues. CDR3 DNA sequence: TGTGCCAGCAGCAACTCCCAGGGGGCGCTTCCCTCCTACGAGCAGTACTTC. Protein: CASSNSQGALPSYEQYF.

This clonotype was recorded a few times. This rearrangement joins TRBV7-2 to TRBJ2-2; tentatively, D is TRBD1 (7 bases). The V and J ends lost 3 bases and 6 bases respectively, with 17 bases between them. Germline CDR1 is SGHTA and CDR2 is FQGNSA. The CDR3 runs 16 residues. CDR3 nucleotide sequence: TGTGCCAGCAGCTTGGGGGGACAGCCCGGAGCCGGGGAGCTGTTTTTT. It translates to CASSLGGQPGAGELFF.

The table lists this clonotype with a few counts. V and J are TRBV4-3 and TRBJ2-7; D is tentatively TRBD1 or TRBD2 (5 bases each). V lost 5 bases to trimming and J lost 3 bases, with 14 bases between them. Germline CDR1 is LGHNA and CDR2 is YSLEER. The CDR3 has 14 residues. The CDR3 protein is CASSGRGPFYEQYV. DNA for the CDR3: TGCGCCAGCAGCGGCCGGGGCCCCTTCTACGAGCAGTACGTC.

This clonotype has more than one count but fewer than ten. This CDR3 is CASSVDPGGGNEQFF. For the CDR3, the DNA is TGTGCCAGCAGCGTAGACCCAGGAGGCGGCAATGAGCAGTTCTTC. The gene calls are TRBV9 and TRBJ2-1; D possibly corresponds to TRBD2 (5 bases). CDR1 is SGDLS and CDR2 is YYNGEE in the germline V gene. V was trimmed by 0 bases and J by 6 bases, leaving 13 bases between them. This CDR3 is built from 15 residues.

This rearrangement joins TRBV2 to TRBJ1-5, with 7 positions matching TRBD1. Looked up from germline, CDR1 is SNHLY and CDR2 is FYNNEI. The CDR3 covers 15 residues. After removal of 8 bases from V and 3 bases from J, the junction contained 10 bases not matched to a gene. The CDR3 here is CASGDGQAYNQPQHF. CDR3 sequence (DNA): TGTGCCAGCGGGGACGGACAGGCGTACAATCAGCCCCAGCATTTT.

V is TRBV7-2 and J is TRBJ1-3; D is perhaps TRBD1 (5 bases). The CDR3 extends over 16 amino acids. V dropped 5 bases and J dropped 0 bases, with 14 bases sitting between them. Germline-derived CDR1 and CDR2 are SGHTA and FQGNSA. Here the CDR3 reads CASSPGQAFSGNTIYF. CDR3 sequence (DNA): TGTGCCAGCAGCCCGGGGCAGGCTTTCTCTGGAAACACCATATATTTT.

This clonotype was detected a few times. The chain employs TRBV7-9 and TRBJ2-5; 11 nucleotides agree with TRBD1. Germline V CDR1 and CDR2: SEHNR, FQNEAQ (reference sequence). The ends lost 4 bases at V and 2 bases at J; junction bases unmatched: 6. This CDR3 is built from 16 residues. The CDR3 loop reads CASSSPRDRGQETQYF. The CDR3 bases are TGTGCCAGCAGCTCCCCGAGGGACAGGGGGCAAGAGACCCAGTACTTC. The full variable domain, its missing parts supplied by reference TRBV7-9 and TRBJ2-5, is DTGVSQNPRHKITKRGQNVTFRCDPISEHNRLYWYRQTLGQGPEFLTYFQNEAQLEKSRLLSDRFSAERPKGSFSTLEIQRTEQGDSAMYLCASSSPRDRGQETQYFGPGTRLLVL.